The clone carrying this T cell receptor (beta chain) was picked up one time. Its specificity is not known. Germline CDR1 and CDR2: MNHEY and SMNVEV (reference sequence). This CDR3 has 18 residues. The ends were cut back, 4 bases at V and 6 bases at J, with 26 bases in the middle. This specimen belongs to a study of graft-versus-host responses after intestinal transplantation. Study-level background: The whole recipient group had anti-thymocyte globulin induction followed by tacrolimus and steroids for roughly 3 years. Findings and limits, study-wide: GvH clones appeared in recipient marrow, some first in ileum or blood.

Clones were read by immunoSEQ multiplex PCR, and TCRdb kept only the in-frame ones, dropping some. The table has roughly 1,200 clones, 75% to 85% seen once. This chain connects TRBV27 to TRBJ2-3, with D maybe TRBD2 (5 bases). The sequences come from PBMCs, collected 7 days after intestinal transplantation. This receptor was taken from a human patient who received an intestinal transplant, so some T cells may come from the graft donor. CDR3 DNA: TGTGCCAGCAGTTCGCCGAGTACTAGTGCCTTTGCTGGGGATACGCAGTATTTT. Encoded protein: CASSSPSTSAFAGDTQYF.